One and the same sample provided the 10 T cell receptor beta chains below, sequenced in a study of blood T cell repertoires in COVID-19. The repertoire was sequenced with immunoSEQ multiplex PCR; TCRdb's copy has only in-frame clones and lacks some. In the table there are approximately 130,000 clones, under 90% of which are singletons. Sequencing input: peripheral blood. Every receptor here comes from a woman between 55 and 75 years old with active or convalescent COVID-19.

V and J are TRBV7-3 and TRBJ2-1; tentatively, D is TRBD2 (6 bases). From germline, CDR1 is SGHTA and CDR2 FQGTGA. The ends were cut back, 6 bases at V and 7 bases at J, with 13 bases in the middle. The CDR3 is 13 amino acids. CDR3 DNA sequence: TGTGCCAGCAGGGGAGGCTACCAGAATGAGCAGTTCTTC. Translation gives CASRGGYQNEQFF.

This clone was recorded a few times. The V call is TRBV19, the J call TRBJ1-1, with TRBD1 as a possible D gene (6 bases). Germline V gene lookup returns CDR1 LNHDA and CDR2 SQIVND (reference sequence). There are 12 residues in the CDR3. V was trimmed by 6 bases and J by 12 bases, leaving 17 bases between them. This CDR3 reads CASSPDRWLTFF. Written as DNA, the CDR3 is TGTGCCAGTAGCCCCGACAGGTGGTTAACTTTCTTT.

This chain uses TRBV3-1 (or the pseudogene TRBV3-2) with TRBJ2-7; D may be TRBD2 (5 bases). The CDR3 length is 14 residues. Germline V gives CDR1 LGHDT, CDR2 YNNKEL (reference sequence). Trimming stripped 6 bases from V and 2 bases from J, with 14 bases between. The CDR3 sequence is CASRAGVGAYEQYF. As DNA, the CDR3 is TGTGCCAGCAGGGCCGGAGTCGGGGCCTACGAGCAGTACTTC.

The chain couples TRBV7-6 to TRBJ2-2, with D possibly matching TRBD2 (6 bases). In germline, CDR1 is SGHVS, CDR2 FNYEAQ. CDR3 length: 16 residues. Trimming took 6 bases from V and 7 from J, leaving 21 bases between them. CDR3: CASSPSLGGQGGELFF. DNA for the CDR3: TGTGCCAGCAGTCCATCTTTAGGAGGGCAAGGCGGGGAGCTGTTTTTT.

This clone was seen a single time. This rearrangement joins TRBV28 to TRBJ2-7; TRBD2 matches at 13 bases. Germline V gene lookup returns CDR1 MDHEN and CDR2 SYDVKM. The CDR3 runs to 16 residues. V lost 5 bases, J lost 5 bases, and 9 bases stayed unmatched. Written as DNA, the CDR3 is TGTGCCAGCAGTCTCCACCGGACTAGCGGGAGCGACGAGCAGTACTTC. Translation gives CASSLHRTSGSDEQYF.

The rearrangement uses TRBV4-3 and TRBJ1-1; D is unresolved. V was clipped by 1 base and J by 0 bases, with 12 bases between them. The CDR3 has 16 amino acids. Germline V CDR1 and CDR2: LGHNA, YSLEER. CDR3 protein: CASSQVATALNTEAFF. The CDR3 DNA reads TGCGCCAGCAGCCAAGTGGCAACAGCCCTGAACACTGAAGCTTTCTTT.

The rearrangement joins TRBV5-1 to TRBJ2-3; D possibly corresponds to TRBD2 (7 bases). V was cut by 2 bases and J by 5 bases, with 12 bases left in between. The CDR3 has 14 amino acids. Germline values: CDR1 SGHRS, CDR2 YFSETQ. Here the CDR3 DNA reads TGCGCCAGCAGCTTAGGGGGGGCGGAAGATACGCAGTATTTT. Encoded protein: CASSLGGAEDTQYF.

The rearrangement joins TRBV2 to TRBJ1-5, with D unresolved. Germline CDR1 reads SNHLY; CDR2 reads FYNNEI. Trimming left V 1 base short and J 6 bases short, with 10 bases between. This CDR3 contains 14 residues. The CDR3 region has the DNA TGTGCCAGCAGTGAAGGTTTGGGCCGTCAGCCCCAGCATTTT. This translates into CASSEGLGRQPQHF.

The chain is built from TRBV7-2 and TRBJ2-2, with 8 bases lining up with TRBD2. The germline V gene encodes CDR1 SGHTA and CDR2 FQGNSA. V trimming: 5 bases; J trimming: 1 base; junction bases outside the gene matches: 6. This CDR3 is built from 16 residues. The CDR3 nucleotides read TGTGCCAGCAGCACGCGTCTAGCGGGGAACACCGGGGAGCTGTTTTTT. Encoded protein: CASSTRLAGNTGELFF.

The chain uses TRBV6-6 and TRBJ2-1; 8 bases match TRBD1. Germline V gene sequence: CDR1 MNHNY, CDR2 SVGAGI (reference sequence). V dropped 5 bases and J dropped 3; count of bases not matched to a gene: 6. The CDR3 length is 15 residues. The CDR3 is CASSRDRQIYNEQFF. CDR3 DNA: TGTGCCAGCAGTAGGGACAGGCAAATCTACAATGAGCAGTTCTTC.